The TCR beta chain described here comes from a study of OX40 agonist ivuxolimab in advanced cancers. Across the study: Prior checkpoint blockade (anti-PD-1, anti-PD-L1 or anti-CTLA-4) was permitted; over 30% had it.

Overall study results and limits: In CD8+ T cells, expanded clones were on average more numerous than in CD4+. Some of the lowest clonal expansion was seen in partial responders at 0.1-3.0 mg/kg.

With respect to this clone: Its specificity is unknown.

Trimming took 5 bases from V and 0 from J; bases not matched to a gene: 7. CDR3 length: 17 amino acids. Germline CDR1 and CDR2: SGHTA and FQGTGA. TCRdb's table, derived via immunoSEQ multiplex PCR, lists solely in-frame clones and lacks some. The data show some 35,000 clones, about four fifths seen once. The starting material was CD4+ or CD8+ T cells sorted from blood, obtained in a trial of the OX40 agonist ivuxolimab. The genes are TRBV7-3 and TRBJ2-3, with 11 bases that match TRBD2. This clonotype was sampled from an adult with an advanced solid tumor such as melanoma, head and neck, liver or kidney cancer. In DNA form, the CDR3 reads TGTGCCAGCAGCCCTAGCGGGGGGCCTACTAGCACAGATACGCAGTATTTT. Its translation: CASSPSGGPTSTDTQYF.